The source of this T cell receptor beta chain is a study of T cells after yellow fever vaccination. Germline values: CDR1 SGHTA, CDR2 FQGNSA. This CDR3 is built from 14 residues. The V end was cut by 7 bases, the J end by 5 bases, with 14 bases between. Study outcomes and limitations: Peak timing came faster in the weaker secondary response, day 5 versus 15.

TCRdb fed the 5' RACE reads into MiXCR, producing one record per CDR3 protein. Of around 360,000 distinct CDR3 sequences listed, roughly 11% are singletons. Ten or more counts support this clonotype. Its antigen is unidentified. The sequencing here drew on PBMCs, taken on the day of the first yellow fever vaccination. The sequence derives from a man aged 18 to 35 who received the YFV17D yellow fever vaccine. The chain has TRBV7-2 and TRBJ2-2; D call uncertain. The CDR3: CASTSETETGELFF. The CDR3 bases are TGTGCCAGCACCAGTGAGACGGAAACCGGGGAGCTGTTTTTT. Supplemented by reference TRBV7-2 and TRBJ2-2, the full variable domain reads GAGVSQSPSNKVTEKGKDVELRCDPISGHTALYWYRQSLGQGLEFLIYFQGNSAPDKSGLPSDRFSAERTGGSVSTLTIQRTQQEDSAVYLCASTSETETGELFFGEGSRLTVL.